One and the same sample provided the 27 T cell receptor beta chains below, sequenced in a study of beta chain features in type 1 diabetes. Study observations and caveats: TCRB CDR3s were moderately but significantly shorter in Type 1 diabetes patients in all four CD4+ subsets.

Of the isolated RNA, all was reverse transcribed, and so the sequenced material was expressed TCRB transcripts. Here immunoSEQ multiplex PCR was the method, and the copy in TCRdb shows in-frame clones only, minus some. The sample contains 600,000 to 700,000 clones, around 15% of which appear only once. Their antigens remain unidentified. The material sequenced was naive CD4+ T cells from blood. The receptors shown here come from a man aged 18 to 35 with type 1 diabetes.

This clone has only a few counts. The J gene is TRBJ2-3, the V gene TRBV11-2; a weak D match, TRBD1 (5 bases). Germline assignment: CDR1 SGHAT and CDR2 FQNNGV. Trimming left V 6 bases short and J 7 bases short, with 14 bases between. There are 13 residues in the CDR3. The CDR3 spells CASSFTDRNTQYF. In DNA form, the CDR3 reads TGTGCCAGCAGTTTTACCGACAGAAATACGCAGTATTTT.

This clone was seen only a few times. The rearrangement links TRBV2 to TRBJ1-5; possibly TRBD1 for D (5 bases). The CDR3 spans 12 residues. V was shortened by 2 bases and J by 13 bases, with 12 bases between the two germline ends. From germline, CDR1 is SNHLY and CDR2 FYNNEI. The CDR3 spells CASSERGQGQHF. As DNA, the CDR3 is TGTGCCAGCAGTGAACGCGGACAAGGACAGCATTTT.

As regards this clone: Other DNA sequences in this sample translate to the same CDR3. The CDR3: CASSRTGSQPQHF. CDR3 sequence (DNA): TGTGCCAGCAGCCGGACAGGGAGTCAGCCCCAGCATTTT. The rearrangement links TRBV27 to TRBJ1-5; 8 nucleotides agree with TRBD1. With 6 bases clipped from V and 6 bases from J, the junction kept 4 bases outside the gene matches. Germline loops: CDR1 MNHEY, CDR2 SMNVEV (reference sequence). This CDR3 comprises 13 residues.

V is TRBV6-6 and J is TRBJ2-5; 8 nucleotides line up with TRBD2. The CDR3 is 12 amino acids. Per germline, CDR1 MNHNY and CDR2 SVGAGI (reference sequence). V lost 8 bases, J lost 5 bases, and 4 bases stayed unmatched. The CDR3 DNA reads as TGTGCCAGCCGATCGGGGGGGGAGACCCAGTACTTC. Protein sequence: CASRSGGETQYF.

V and J are TRBV5-6 and TRBJ2-1, with unresolved D. The length of the CDR3 is 11 residues. With 1 base removed from V and 10 bases from J, the gap between germline ends came to 6 bases. Germline V CDR1 and CDR2: SGHDT, YYEEEE. The CDR3 coding sequence is TGTGCCAGCAGCTTGACAGAAGAGCAGTTCTTC. Protein product: CASSLTEEQFF.

The chain links TRBV4-2 to TRBJ2-5, with TRBD2 matching over 15 bases. The germline V gene has CDR1 LGHNA and CDR2 YNFKEQ. The CDR3 length is 17 residues. Trimming removed 5 bases from V and 7 bases from J; junction bases left unmatched: 11. The CDR3 loop is CASSTGTSGGLPGTQYF. The CDR3 region has the DNA TGTGCCAGCAGCACCGGGACTAGCGGGGGGCTTCCTGGGACCCAGTACTTC.

The CDR3 sequence is CASRLQGDDSPLHF. The CDR3 DNA follows: TGTGCCAGCAGATTACAGGGGGACGATTCACCCCTCCACTTT. This rearrangement joins TRBV6-1 to TRBJ1-6, with 8 bases matching TRBD1. V trimming: 6 bases; J trimming: 8 bases; junction bases outside the gene matches: 6. Germline V gives CDR1 MNHNS, CDR2 SASEGT. The CDR3 runs to 14 residues.

In its sample, this clone was seen a few times. This rearrangement joins TRBV5-8 to TRBJ1-1, with 7 bases lining up with TRBD1. Germline CDR1 SGHTS, CDR2 YDEGEE. V lost 4 bases to trimming and J lost 3 bases; unmatched junction nucleotides: 3. The CDR3 runs 13 residues. CDR3 loop: CASSRTGHTEAFF. The CDR3 region has the DNA TGTGCCAGCAGCCGGACAGGCCACACTGAAGCTTTCTTT.

A few counts support this clone. This chain links TRBV6-5 with TRBJ2-3; 9 nucleotides line up with TRBD2. CDR3 size: 16 residues. Germline V gene data show CDR1 as MNHEY and CDR2 as SVGAGI. The trim removed 3 bases at V and 1 base at J, leaving 5 bases unmatched. The chain's CDR3 is CASSYRASGGTDTQYF. In DNA, the CDR3 is TGTGCCAGCAGTTATAGGGCTAGCGGGGGCACAGATACGCAGTATTTT.

This clone has more than one count but fewer than ten. The chain recombines TRBV25-1 with TRBJ1-6; D remains unclear. V was pared by 5 bases and J by 5 bases, with 4 bases between. The CDR3 is 12 amino acids. The germline gives CDR1 MGHDK, CDR2 SYGVNS. The CDR3, as DNA: TGTGCCAGCAGTACACATAATTCACCCCTCCACTTT. This translates into CASSTHNSPLHF.

This clone was counted a few times. The chain is built from TRBV7-9 and TRBJ1-1; no definite D call. The length of the CDR3 is 14 residues. Trimming shortened V by 5 bases and J by 0 bases, and 10 bases separated the two germline ends. The germline V gene encodes CDR1 SEHNR and CDR2 FQNEAQ (reference sequence). CDR3 DNA sequence: TGTGCCAGCAGCCCGGATCGATTGAACACTGAAGCTTTCTTT. Protein sequence: CASSPDRLNTEAFF.

The sample holds a few counts of this clone. J is TRBJ1-4 and V is TRBV5-1; no reliable D call. V was pared by 4 bases and J by 5 bases, with 9 bases between. This CDR3 is 13 amino acids long. Germline CDR1 and CDR2: SGHRS and YFSETQ. CDR3 protein: CASSGGENEKLFF. The CDR3 DNA reads as TGCGCCAGCAGCGGTGGGGAAAATGAAAAACTGTTTTTT.

Note on this clone: Different DNA sequences within this sample yield the same CDR3. V and J are TRBV30 and TRBJ1-1; the D is unclear. Germline CDR1 and CDR2: GTSNPN and SVGIG (reference sequence). This CDR3 is built from 12 residues. Trimming removed 0 bases at V and 5 bases at J, with 7 bases between. CDR3 nucleotides: TGTGCCTGGAGTGTACTTGGGACTGAAGCTTTCTTT. Residues: CAWSVLGTEAFF.

The V and J genes are TRBV9 and TRBJ2-5; TRBD2 matches at 8 bases. The germline V gene encodes CDR1 SGDLS and CDR2 YYNGEE. Trimming removed 4 bases from V and 5 bases from J; junction bases left unmatched: 13. CDR3 length: 16 residues. The CDR3 reads CASSQAAGGPGETQYF. The CDR3 DNA sequence: TGTGCCAGCAGCCAAGCGGCGGGGGGCCCGGGGGAGACCCAGTACTTC. Full variable domain (remainder filled in from reference TRBV9 and TRBJ2-5): DSGVTQTPKHLITATGQRVTLRCSPRSGDLSVYWYQQSLDQGLQFLIQYYNGEERAKGNILERFSAQQFPDLHSELNLSSLELGDSALYFCASSQAAGGPGETQYFGPGTRLLVL.

This chain joins TRBV5-1 and TRBJ2-4; maybe TRBD1 (6 bases). The CDR3 totals 16 residues. Germline V gene lookup returns CDR1 SGHRS and CDR2 YFSETQ. Trimming removed 5 bases at V and 1 base at J, with 16 bases between. The CDR3 coding sequence is TGCGCCAGCAGACAGTTACAGGGAAAGGCCAAAAACATTCAGTACTTC. Encoded protein: CASRQLQGKAKNIQYF. The variable domain in full, completed from reference TRBV5-1 and TRBJ2-4, reads KAGVTQTPRYLIKTRGQQVTLSCSPISGHRSVSWYQQTPGQGLQFLFEYFSETQRNKGNFPGRFSGRQFSNSRSEMNVSTLELGDSALYLCASRQLQGKAKNIQYFGAGTRLSVL.

The sample holds a few counts of this clone. The rearrangement uses TRBV4-1 and TRBJ1-4, with D unclear. Germline CDR1 is MGHRA and CDR2 is YSYEKL. The germline V and J ends were trimmed by 0 bases and 3 bases, with 11 bases remaining between them. The CDR3 length is 16 residues. The CDR3, as DNA: TGCGCCAGCAGCCAAGATTCCTCTGGGGCTAATGAAAAACTGTTTTTT. Encoded protein: CASSQDSSGANEKLFF.

The chain links TRBV7-9 to TRBJ1-4; TRBD1 aligns across 10 bases. With V trimmed by 1 base and J by 7 bases, 3 bases remained unmatched. The CDR3 sequence is 15 residues long. Per germline, CDR1 SEHNR and CDR2 FQNEAQ (reference sequence). DNA of the CDR3: TGTGCCAGCAGCTTAGGGGACAGGGGCCTTGAAAAACTGTTTTTT. Translation: CASSLGDRGLEKLFF.

This clone was counted a few times. The gene calls are TRBV2 and TRBJ2-5, with D perhaps matching TRBD1 (5 bases). The V end was cut by 4 bases, the J end by 2 bases, with 5 bases between. Germline values: CDR1 SNHLY, CDR2 FYNNEI. The CDR3 is 12 amino acids. CDR3 protein: CASSGQQETQYF. CDR3 DNA sequence: TGTGCCAGCAGTGGACAGCAAGAGACCCAGTACTTC.

This clone was counted only a few times. This chain joins TRBV30 and TRBJ2-7, with D perhaps matching TRBD2 (5 bases). Germline lookup yields CDR1 GTSNPN and CDR2 SVGIG (reference sequence). The CDR3 loop spans 13 amino acids. Trimming removed 4 bases from V and 1 base from J, with 11 bases in between. This CDR3 is CAWIAPGSYEQYF. CDR3 sequence (DNA): TGTGCCTGGATAGCACCGGGATCCTACGAGCAGTACTTC.

The gene calls are TRBV6-4 and TRBJ1-2; D unresolved. The CDR3 contains 14 residues. Trimming shortened V by 3 bases and J by 4 bases, and 12 bases separated the two germline ends. The germline V gene has CDR1 MRHNA and CDR2 SNTAGT. The CDR3 DNA reads as TGTGCCAGCAGTGAGGAGGGAACCGTCTATGGCTACACCTTC. Protein product: CASSEEGTVYGYTF.

This clone was found a few times. The rearrangement links TRBV7-2 to TRBJ1-6; 7 nucleotides agree with TRBD1. The CDR3 extends over 13 amino acids. Germline CDR1 reads SGHTA; CDR2 reads FQGNSA. V was clipped by 5 bases and J by 9 bases; unmatched bases: 4. The CDR3: CASSPRQGSPLHF. For the CDR3, the DNA is TGTGCCAGCAGCCCCAGACAGGGTTCACCCCTCCACTTT.

V and J are TRBV9 and TRBJ2-3; D unclear. The CDR3 loop spans 14 amino acids. CDR1 and CDR2 (germline): SGDLS, YYNGEE. V was pared by 0 bases and J by 3 bases, with 8 bases between. The chain's CDR3 is CASSVGDPTDTQYF. In DNA, the CDR3 is TGTGCCAGCAGCGTAGGAGACCCTACAGATACGCAGTATTTT.

This clone was counted between two and nine times. This chain links TRBV5-1 with TRBJ1-5; D is possibly TRBD1 (5 bases). CDR1 and CDR2 (germline): SGHRS, YFSETQ. V lost 0 bases, J lost 7 bases, and 14 bases lay in between. The CDR3 is 15 amino acids. CDR3 amino acids: CASSLEGRGNQPQHF. CDR3 nucleotides: TGCGCCAGCAGCTTGGAAGGGAGGGGAAACCAGCCCCAGCATTTT.

This chain links TRBV9 with TRBJ2-5, with D tentatively TRBD1 or TRBD2 (6 bases each). There are 14 residues in the CDR3. CDR1 and CDR2 (germline): SGDLS, YYNGEE. The V and J ends lost 6 bases and 5 bases respectively, with 17 bases between them. The DNA of the CDR3 is TGTGCCAGCACTATCGGCTCGGGGGCGGAGACCCAGTACTTC. It is translated as CASTIGSGAETQYF. The variable domain in full, completed from reference TRBV9 and TRBJ2-5, reads DSGVTQTPKHLITATGQRVTLRCSPRSGDLSVYWYQQSLDQGLQFLIQYYNGEERAKGNILERFSAQQFPDLHSELNLSSLELGDSALYFCASTIGSGAETQYFGPGTRLLVL.

This clone was seen a few times. In the same sample, other DNA sequences code for this CDR3. CDR3 loop: CASSRQVAYEQYF. CDR3 bases: TGTGCCAGCAGCCGACAGGTTGCCTACGAGCAGTACTTC. J is TRBJ2-7 and V is TRBV28; possible D gene TRBD1, 6 bases. The CDR3 is 13 amino acids. Germline assignment: CDR1 MDHEN and CDR2 SYDVKM. Trimming stripped 6 bases from V and 2 bases from J, with 11 bases between.

This clone turned up a few times. The J gene is TRBJ2-7, the V gene TRBV6-5; unclear D gene. The CDR3 covers 15 residues. Trimming took off 5 bases at V and 7 bases at J, with 21 bases between the two ends. The germline V gene has CDR1 MNHEY and CDR2 SVGAGI. This chain's CDR3 is CASSGLGQPQREQYF. DNA for the CDR3: TGTGCCAGCAGTGGGCTAGGTCAGCCGCAACGTGAGCAGTACTTC.

This clone was counted between two and nine times. The chain combines TRBV28 with TRBJ1-1; D possibly corresponds to TRBD1 (6 bases). Germline assignment: CDR1 MDHEN and CDR2 SYDVKM. The CDR3 spans 13 residues. The V and J ends lost 3 bases and 10 bases respectively, with 15 bases between them. CDR3 residues: CASSLVAGVGAFF. DNA for the CDR3: TGTGCCAGCAGTTTGGTGGCAGGGGTAGGAGCTTTCTTT.